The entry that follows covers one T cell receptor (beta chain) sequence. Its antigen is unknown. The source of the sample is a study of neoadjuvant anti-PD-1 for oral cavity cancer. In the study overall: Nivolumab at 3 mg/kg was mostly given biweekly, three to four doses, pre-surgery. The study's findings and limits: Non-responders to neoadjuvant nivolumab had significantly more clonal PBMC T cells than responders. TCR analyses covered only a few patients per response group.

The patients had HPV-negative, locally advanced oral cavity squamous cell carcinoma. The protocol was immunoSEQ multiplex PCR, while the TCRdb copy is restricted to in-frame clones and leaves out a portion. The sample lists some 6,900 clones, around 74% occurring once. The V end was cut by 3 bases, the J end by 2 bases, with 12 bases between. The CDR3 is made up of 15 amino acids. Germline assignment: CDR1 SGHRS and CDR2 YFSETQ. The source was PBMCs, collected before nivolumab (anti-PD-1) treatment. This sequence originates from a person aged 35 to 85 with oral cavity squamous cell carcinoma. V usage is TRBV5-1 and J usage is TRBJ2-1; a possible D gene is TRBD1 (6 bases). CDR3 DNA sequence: TGCGCCAGCAGCTCTACAGGGTTAACCTACAATGAGCAGTTCTTC. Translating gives CASSSTGLTYNEQFF.